The 14 T cell receptor beta chains below were found in one sample sequenced in a study of a mutant IDH1 vaccine in newly diagnosed glioma. The time point is: week 11, during vaccination. Every vaccine dose comprised 300 ug of mutant IDH1 20-mer peptide plus topical imiquimod. Here immunoSEQ multiplex PCR was the method, and the copy in TCRdb shows in-frame clones only, minus some. The sample yields around 24,000 clones, around 79% seen once. For these receptors, no antigen is known. Specimen: PBMCs, collected from a glioma patient whose treatment included an IDH1 peptide vaccine. Receptor source: a man aged 40-55 years with glioma.

The V gene is TRBV19, the J gene TRBJ2-1; no reliable D call. Germline V gene lookup returns CDR1 LNHDA and CDR2 SQIVND (reference sequence). Trimming shortened V by 3 bases and J by 7 bases, and 7 bases separated the two germline ends. The CDR3 covers 12 residues. CDR3 sequence reads: CASSIIWNEQFF. The CDR3 DNA follows: TGTGCCAGTAGTATCATTTGGAATGAGCAGTTCTTC.

This clone was seen a handful of times. V is TRBV5-4 and J is TRBJ1-1; tentatively, D is TRBD1 (6 bases). CDR3 length: 14 residues. Germline V gene data show CDR1 as SGHNT and CDR2 as YYREEE (reference sequence). The V end was cut by 3 bases, the J end by 1 base, with 10 bases between. CDR3 in amino acids: CASSWGASNTEAFF. In DNA, the CDR3 is TGTGCCAGCAGCTGGGGGGCGTCGAACACTGAAGCTTTCTTT. The whole variable domain, remainder taken from reference TRBV5-4 and TRBJ1-1, is ETGVTQSPTHLIKTRGQQVTLRCSSQSGHNTVSWYQQALGQGPQFIFQYYREEENGRGNFPPRFSGLQFPNYSSELNVNALELDDSALYLCASSWGASNTEAFFGQGTRLTVV.

The rearrangement uses TRBV4-1 and TRBJ1-4; D is undetermined. V lost 4 bases and J lost 0, with 12 bases in between. The CDR3 loop spans 16 amino acids. CDR1 is MGHRA, CDR2 YSYEKL, per germline. The CDR3 bases are TGCGCCAGCAGCCCACCTGAGCGGGCAACTAATGAAAAACTGTTTTTT. It specifies CASSPPERATNEKLFF.

The count of this clone is one. This chain links TRBV11-2 with TRBJ2-7; 10 bases line up with TRBD1. This CDR3 spans 16 amino acids. Germline V gene data show CDR1 as SGHAT and CDR2 as FQNNGV. V gave up 5 bases and J gave up 6 bases; unmatched junction bases: 13. The CDR3 DNA reads as TGTGCCAGCAGCGCGTACGGTCCGGGACAGGGGACCGAGCAGTACTTC. It codes for CASSAYGPGQGTEQYF.

V and J are TRBV11-2 and TRBJ2-1; 10 nucleotides match TRBD2. V lost 6 bases to trimming and J lost 12 bases; unmatched junction nucleotides: 17. The CDR3 is 16 residues long. Germline V gives CDR1 SGHAT, CDR2 FQNNGV. The CDR3 sequence is CASRRAGTSAQEAQFF. The DNA of the CDR3 is TGTGCCAGCAGACGTGCCGGGACTAGCGCACAAGAGGCGCAGTTCTTC.

The rearrangement links TRBV7-6 to TRBJ1-4, with 8 nucleotides matching TRBD1. The CDR3 is made up of 16 amino acids. The J segment lost 7 bases and the V segment lost 3 bases, leaving 10 bases of the junction unmatched. Germline V gene sequence: CDR1 SGHVS, CDR2 FNYEAQ. The CDR3 loop is CASSFDRGVPGEKLFF. CDR3 coding DNA: TGTGCCAGCAGCTTCGACAGGGGAGTGCCCGGTGAAAAACTGTTTTTT.

This clone was counted between two and nine times. The rearrangement uses TRBV18 and TRBJ2-1; D is undetermined. This CDR3 has 16 residues. Trimming left V 3 bases short and J 5 bases short, with 17 bases between. Germline V CDR1 and CDR2: KGHSH, LQKENI. The CDR3 DNA reads TGTGCCAGCTCACCCAGTTCTGGGTCCTTAAACAATGAGCAGTTCTTC. This codes for CASSPSSGSLNNEQFF.

The V and J genes are TRBV6-5 and TRBJ1-2; the D is unclear. Trimming took 0 bases from V and 9 from J, leaving 20 bases between them. The CDR3 is made up of 16 amino acids. The V gene's germline CDR1 is MNHEY and CDR2 SVGAGI. CDR3 DNA sequence: TGTGCCAGCAGTTACTCGGGTCGGGAGCCCAGGAATCGCTACACCTTC. Its translation: CASSYSGREPRNRYTF.

The chain couples TRBV12-1 to TRBJ2-2; the D call TRBD2 from the table was never checked on the DNA. TRBV12-1 is assigned pseudogene status. The CDR3 runs to 18 residues. The CDR3 coding sequence is TGTGCCAGCAGCTTAGGACTAGCGGGAGGGCCGAACACCGGGGAGCTGTTTTTT. Amino acid sequence: CASSLGLAGGPNTGELFF.

The rearrangement joins TRBV4-2 to TRBJ2-1; 10 bases are a match to TRBD2. Germline lookup yields CDR1 LGHNA and CDR2 YNFKEQ. The ends lost 4 bases at V and 5 bases at J; junction bases unmatched: 8. CDR3 length: 16 amino acids. The CDR3 DNA reads as TGTGCCAGCAGCCGAGAGAGCGGGAGGGCCGACAATGAGCAGTTCTTC. Translated: CASSRESGRADNEQFF.

The chain carries TRBV7-6 and TRBJ1-4; the match to TRBD1 covers 12 bases. The CDR3 has 16 amino acids. The V gene end was trimmed by 4 bases and the J gene end by 3 bases; junction bases not matched to a gene: 3. The germline CDR1 and CDR2 sequences are SGHVS and FNYEAQ. This chain's CDR3 is CASSWGQGAANEKLFF. CDR3 coding DNA: TGTGCCAGCAGCTGGGGACAGGGGGCTGCTAATGAAAAACTGTTTTTT.

This chain joins TRBV11-3 and TRBJ2-3; D is tentatively TRBD1 or TRBD2 (7 bases each). The CDR3 length is 15 residues. V lost 5 bases and J lost 2, with 14 bases in between. CDR1 is SGHNT, CDR2 YENEEA, per germline. CDR3 bases: TGTGCCAGCAGCAAGCGGGACAGCCCCACAGATACGCAGTATTTT. Protein product: CASSKRDSPTDTQYF. Full variable domain (outside the CDR3, taken from reference TRBV11-3 and TRBJ2-3): EAGVVQSPRYKIIEKKQPVAFWCNPISGHNTLYWYLQNLGQGPELLIRYENEEAVDDSQLPKDRFSAERLKGVDSTLKIQPAELGDSAVYLCASSKRDSPTDTQYFGPGTRLTVL.

The CDR3 sequence is CASSDYTGDNEKLFF. The DNA for the CDR3 is TGTGCCAGCAGCGACTACACGGGAGATAATGAAAAACTGTTTTTT. J is TRBJ1-4 and V is TRBV9, with D uncertain. CDR1 is SGDLS and CDR2 is YYNGEE in the germline V gene. Deletions cut 3 bases from V and 4 bases from J, with 13 bases between. CDR3 size: 15 residues.

The chain employs TRBV12-5 and TRBJ2-4; possible D gene TRBD2, 5 bases. CDR1 is LGHNT and CDR2 is FRNRAP in the germline V gene. The V and J ends lost 0 bases and 0 bases respectively, with 15 bases between them. The CDR3 is made up of 18 amino acids. CDR3 in amino acids: CASGLVRPLREAKNIQYF. DNA of the CDR3: TGTGCTAGTGGTTTGGTACGACCTTTGAGGGAAGCCAAAAACATTCAGTACTTC.